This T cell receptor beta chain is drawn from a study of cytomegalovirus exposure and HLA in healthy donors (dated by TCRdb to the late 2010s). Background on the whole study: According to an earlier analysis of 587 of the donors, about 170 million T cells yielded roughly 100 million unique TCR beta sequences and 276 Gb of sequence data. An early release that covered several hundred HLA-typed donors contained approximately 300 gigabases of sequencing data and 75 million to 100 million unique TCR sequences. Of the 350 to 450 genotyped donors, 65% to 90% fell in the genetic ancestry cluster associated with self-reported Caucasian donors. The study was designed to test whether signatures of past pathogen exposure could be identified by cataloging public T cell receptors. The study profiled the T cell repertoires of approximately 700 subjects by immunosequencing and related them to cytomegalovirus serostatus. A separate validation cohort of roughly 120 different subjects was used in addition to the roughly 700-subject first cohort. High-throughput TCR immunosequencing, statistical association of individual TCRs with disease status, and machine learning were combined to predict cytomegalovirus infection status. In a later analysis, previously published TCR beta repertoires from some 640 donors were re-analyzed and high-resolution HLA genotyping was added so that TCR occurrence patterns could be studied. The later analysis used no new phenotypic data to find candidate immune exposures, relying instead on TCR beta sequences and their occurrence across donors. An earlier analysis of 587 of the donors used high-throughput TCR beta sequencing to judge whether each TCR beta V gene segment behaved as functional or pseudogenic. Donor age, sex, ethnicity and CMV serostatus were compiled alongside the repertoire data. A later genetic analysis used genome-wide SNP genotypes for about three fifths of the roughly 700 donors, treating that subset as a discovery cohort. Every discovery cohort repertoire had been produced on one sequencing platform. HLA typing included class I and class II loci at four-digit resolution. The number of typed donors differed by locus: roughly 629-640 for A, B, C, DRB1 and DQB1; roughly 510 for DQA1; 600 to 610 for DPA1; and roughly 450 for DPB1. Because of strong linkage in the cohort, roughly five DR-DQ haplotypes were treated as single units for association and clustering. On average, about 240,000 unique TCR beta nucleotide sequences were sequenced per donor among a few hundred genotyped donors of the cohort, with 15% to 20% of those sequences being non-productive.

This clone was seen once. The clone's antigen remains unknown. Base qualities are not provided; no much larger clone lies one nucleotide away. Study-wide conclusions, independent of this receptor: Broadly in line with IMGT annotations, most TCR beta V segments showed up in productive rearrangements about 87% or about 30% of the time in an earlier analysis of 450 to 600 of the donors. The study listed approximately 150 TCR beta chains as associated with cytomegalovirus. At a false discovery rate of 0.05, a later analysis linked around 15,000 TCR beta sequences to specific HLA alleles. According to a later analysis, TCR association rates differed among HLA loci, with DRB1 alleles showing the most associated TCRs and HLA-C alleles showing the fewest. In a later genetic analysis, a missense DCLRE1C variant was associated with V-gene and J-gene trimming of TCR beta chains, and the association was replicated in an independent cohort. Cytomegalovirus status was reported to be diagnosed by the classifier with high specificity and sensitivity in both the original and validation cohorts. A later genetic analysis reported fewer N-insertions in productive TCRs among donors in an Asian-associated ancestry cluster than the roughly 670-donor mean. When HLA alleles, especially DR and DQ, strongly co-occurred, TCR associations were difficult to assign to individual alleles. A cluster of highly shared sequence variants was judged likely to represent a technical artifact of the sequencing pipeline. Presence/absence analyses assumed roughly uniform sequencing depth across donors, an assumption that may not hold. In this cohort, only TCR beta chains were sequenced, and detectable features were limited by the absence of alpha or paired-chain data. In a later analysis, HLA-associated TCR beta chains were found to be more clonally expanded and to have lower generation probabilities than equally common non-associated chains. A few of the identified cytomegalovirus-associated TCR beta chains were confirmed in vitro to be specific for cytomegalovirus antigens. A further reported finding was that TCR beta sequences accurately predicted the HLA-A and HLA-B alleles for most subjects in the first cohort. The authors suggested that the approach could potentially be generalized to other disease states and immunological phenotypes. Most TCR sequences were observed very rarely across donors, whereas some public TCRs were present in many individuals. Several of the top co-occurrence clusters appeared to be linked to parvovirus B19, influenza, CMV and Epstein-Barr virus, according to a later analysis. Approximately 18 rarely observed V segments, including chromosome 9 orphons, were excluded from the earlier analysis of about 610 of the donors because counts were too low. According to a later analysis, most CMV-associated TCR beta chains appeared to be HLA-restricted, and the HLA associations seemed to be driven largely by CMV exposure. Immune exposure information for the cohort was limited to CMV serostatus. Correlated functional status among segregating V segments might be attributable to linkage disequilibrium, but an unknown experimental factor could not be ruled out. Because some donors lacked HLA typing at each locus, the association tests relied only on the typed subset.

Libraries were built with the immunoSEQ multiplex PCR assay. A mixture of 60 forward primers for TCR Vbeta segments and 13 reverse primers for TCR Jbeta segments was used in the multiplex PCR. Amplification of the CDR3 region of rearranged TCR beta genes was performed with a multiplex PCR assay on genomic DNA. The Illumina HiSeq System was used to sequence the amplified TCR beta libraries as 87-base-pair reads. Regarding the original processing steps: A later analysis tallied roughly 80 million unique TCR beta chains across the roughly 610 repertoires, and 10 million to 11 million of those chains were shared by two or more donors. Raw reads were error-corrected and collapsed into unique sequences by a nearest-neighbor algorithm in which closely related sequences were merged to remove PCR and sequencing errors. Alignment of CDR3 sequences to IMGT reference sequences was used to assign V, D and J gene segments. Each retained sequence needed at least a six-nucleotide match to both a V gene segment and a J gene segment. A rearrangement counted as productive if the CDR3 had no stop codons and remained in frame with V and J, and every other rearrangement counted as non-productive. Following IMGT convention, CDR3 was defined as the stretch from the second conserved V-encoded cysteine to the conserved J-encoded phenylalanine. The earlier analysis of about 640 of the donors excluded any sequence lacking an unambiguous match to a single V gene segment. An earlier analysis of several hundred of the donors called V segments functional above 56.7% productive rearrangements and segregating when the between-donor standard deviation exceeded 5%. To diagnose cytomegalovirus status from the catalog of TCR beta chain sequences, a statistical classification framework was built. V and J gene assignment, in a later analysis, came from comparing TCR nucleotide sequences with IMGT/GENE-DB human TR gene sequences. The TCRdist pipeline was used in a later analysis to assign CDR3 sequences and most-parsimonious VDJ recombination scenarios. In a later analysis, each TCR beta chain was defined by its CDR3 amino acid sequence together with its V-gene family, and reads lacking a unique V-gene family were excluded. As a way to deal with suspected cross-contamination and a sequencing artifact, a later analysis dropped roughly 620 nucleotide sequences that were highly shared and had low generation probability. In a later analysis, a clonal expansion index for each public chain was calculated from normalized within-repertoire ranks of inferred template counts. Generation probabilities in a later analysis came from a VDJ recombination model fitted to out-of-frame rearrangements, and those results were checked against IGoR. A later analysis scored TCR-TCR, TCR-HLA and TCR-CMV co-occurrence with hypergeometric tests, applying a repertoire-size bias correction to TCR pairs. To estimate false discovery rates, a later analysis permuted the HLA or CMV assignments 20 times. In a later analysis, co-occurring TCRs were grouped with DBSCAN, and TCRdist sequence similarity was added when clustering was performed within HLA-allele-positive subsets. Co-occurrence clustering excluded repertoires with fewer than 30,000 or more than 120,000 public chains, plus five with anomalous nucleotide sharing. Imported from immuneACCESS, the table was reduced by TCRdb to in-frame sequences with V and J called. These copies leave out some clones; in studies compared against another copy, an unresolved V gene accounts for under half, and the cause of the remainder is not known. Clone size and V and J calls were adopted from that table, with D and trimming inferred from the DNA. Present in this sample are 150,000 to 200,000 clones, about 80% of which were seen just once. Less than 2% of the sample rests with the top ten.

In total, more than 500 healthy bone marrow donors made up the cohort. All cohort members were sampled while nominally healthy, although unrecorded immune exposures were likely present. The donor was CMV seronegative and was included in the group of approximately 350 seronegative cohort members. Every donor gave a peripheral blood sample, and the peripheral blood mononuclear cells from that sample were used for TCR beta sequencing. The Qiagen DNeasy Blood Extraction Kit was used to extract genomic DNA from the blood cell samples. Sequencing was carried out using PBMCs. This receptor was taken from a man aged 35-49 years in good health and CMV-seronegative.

The bases are TGTGCCAGCCCTCCCCGCAGGGAACAGCCCCAGCATTTT. Translated, it gives CASPPRREQPQHF. The chain is encoded by TRBV6-4 joined to TRBJ1-5; the best D guess is TRBD1, with 5 bases matching. Deletion took 8 bases off V and 7 bases off J, with a span of 15 bases between the germline ends. From cysteine to phenylalanine, the CDR3 is 13 amino acids long. The entry retains the CDR3 DNA only, 39 bases that are in frame from base 1. Sequences MRHNA (CDR1) and SNTAGT (CDR2) are obtained from the germline V gene.